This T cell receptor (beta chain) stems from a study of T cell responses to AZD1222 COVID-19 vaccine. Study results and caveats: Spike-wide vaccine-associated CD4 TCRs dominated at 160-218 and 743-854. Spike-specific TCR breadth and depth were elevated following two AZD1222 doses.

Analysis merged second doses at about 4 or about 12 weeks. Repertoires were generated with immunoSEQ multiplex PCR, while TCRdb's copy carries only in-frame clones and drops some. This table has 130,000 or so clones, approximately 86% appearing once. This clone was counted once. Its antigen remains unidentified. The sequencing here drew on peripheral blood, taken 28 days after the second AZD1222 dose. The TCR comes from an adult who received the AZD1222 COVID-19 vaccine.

The CDR3, as DNA: TGTGCCAGCCTAGCCGGGGGCAATCAGCCCCAGCATTTT. This translates into CASLAGGNQPQHF. V usage is TRBV6-6 and J usage is TRBJ1-5; no clear D gene. Germline CDR1 and CDR2: MNHNY and SVGAGI (reference sequence). Between the trimmed V and J ends, which lost 8 bases and 2 bases, there was a span of 10 bases. The CDR3 contains 13 residues.